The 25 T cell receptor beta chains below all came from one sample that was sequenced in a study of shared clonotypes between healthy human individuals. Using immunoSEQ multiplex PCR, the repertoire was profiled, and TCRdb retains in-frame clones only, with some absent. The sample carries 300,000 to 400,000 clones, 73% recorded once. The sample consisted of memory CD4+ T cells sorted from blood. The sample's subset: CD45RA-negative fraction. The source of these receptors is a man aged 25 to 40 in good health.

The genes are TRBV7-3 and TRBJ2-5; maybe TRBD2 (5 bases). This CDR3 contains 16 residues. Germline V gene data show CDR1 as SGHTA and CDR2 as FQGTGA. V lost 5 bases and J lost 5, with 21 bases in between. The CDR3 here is CASSPRASSIRETQYF. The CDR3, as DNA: TGTGCCAGCAGCCCTCGGGCTAGCTCCATCAGGGAGACCCAGTACTTC.

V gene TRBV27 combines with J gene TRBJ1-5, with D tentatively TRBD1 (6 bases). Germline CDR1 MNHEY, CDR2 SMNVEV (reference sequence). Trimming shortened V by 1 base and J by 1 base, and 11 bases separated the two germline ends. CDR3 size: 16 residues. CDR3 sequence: CASSLYRDNSNQPQHF. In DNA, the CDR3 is TGTGCCAGCAGTTTATACAGGGATAACAGCAATCAGCCCCAGCATTTT.

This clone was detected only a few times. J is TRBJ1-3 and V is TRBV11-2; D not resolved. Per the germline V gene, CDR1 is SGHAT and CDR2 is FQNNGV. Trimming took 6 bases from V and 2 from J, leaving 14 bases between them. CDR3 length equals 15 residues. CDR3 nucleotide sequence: TGTGCCAGCAGTCGCATTCGGGGAACTGGAAACACCATATATTTT. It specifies CASSRIRGTGNTIYF.

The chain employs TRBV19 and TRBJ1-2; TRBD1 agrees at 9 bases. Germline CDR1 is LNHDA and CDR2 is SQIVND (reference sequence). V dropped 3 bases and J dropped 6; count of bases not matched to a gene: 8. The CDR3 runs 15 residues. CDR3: CASSIGTGTYDGYTF. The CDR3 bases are TGTGCCAGTAGTATTGGGACAGGGACTTATGATGGCTACACCTTC.

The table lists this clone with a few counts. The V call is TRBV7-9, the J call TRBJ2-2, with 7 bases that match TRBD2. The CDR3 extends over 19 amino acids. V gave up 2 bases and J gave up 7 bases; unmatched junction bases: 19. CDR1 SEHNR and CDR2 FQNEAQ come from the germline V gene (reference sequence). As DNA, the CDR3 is TGTGCCAGCAGCTTACCCTCCGGGCGTCTAGCGGCAATGGGCGGGGAGCTGTTTTTT. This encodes CASSLPSGRLAAMGGELFF.

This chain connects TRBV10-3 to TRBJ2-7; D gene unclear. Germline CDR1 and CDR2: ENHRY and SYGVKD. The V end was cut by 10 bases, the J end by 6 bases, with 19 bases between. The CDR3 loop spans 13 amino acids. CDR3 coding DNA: TGTGCCACAGACGTAGATGGAATCAGCGAGCAGTACTTC. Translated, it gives CATDVDGISEQYF.

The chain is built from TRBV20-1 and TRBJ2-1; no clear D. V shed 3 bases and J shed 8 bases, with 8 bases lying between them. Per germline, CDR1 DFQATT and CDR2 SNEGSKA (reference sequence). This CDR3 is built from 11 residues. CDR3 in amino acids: CSARGGDEQFF. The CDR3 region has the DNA TGCAGTGCTAGGGGCGGCGATGAGCAGTTCTTC.

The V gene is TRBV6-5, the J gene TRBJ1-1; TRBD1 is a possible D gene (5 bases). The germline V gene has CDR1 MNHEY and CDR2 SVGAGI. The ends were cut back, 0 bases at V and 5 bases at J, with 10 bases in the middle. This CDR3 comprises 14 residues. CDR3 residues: CASSYSGGRTEAFF. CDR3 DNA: TGTGCCAGCAGTTACTCGGGGGGGAGGACTGAAGCTTTCTTT.

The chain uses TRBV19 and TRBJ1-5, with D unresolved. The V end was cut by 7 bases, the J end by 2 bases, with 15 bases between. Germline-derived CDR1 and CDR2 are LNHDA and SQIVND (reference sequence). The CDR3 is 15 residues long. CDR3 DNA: TGTGCCAGTATGGGATGGGTGGGTGGCAATCAGCCCCAGCATTTT. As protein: CASMGWVGGNQPQHF.

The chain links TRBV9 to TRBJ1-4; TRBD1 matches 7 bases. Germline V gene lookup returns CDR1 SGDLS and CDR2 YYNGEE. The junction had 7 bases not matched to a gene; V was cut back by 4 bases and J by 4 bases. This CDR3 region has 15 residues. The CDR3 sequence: CASSNPTGRNEKLFF. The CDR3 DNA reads TGTGCCAGCAGCAACCCGACAGGGCGTAATGAAAAACTGTTTTTT.

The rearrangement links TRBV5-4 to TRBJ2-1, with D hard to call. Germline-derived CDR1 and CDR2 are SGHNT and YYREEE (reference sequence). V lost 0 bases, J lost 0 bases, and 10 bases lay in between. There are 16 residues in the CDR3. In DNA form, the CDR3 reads TGTGCCAGCAGCTTGGGAGCGCCCAGCTCCTACAATGAGCAGTTCTTC. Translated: CASSLGAPSSYNEQFF. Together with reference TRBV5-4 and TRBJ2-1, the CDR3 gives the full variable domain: ETGVTQSPTHLIKTRGQQVTLRCSSQSGHNTVSWYQQALGQGPQFIFQYYREEENGRGNFPPRFSGLQFPNYSSELNVNALELDDSALYLCASSLGAPSSYNEQFFGPGTRLTVL.

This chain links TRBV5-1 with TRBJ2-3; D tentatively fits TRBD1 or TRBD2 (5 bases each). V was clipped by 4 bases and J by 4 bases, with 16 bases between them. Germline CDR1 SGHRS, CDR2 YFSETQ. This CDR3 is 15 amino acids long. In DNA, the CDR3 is TGCGCCAGCAGCCCGGCCGGGACCCCCCCAGATACGCAGTATTTT. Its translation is CASSPAGTPPDTQYF.

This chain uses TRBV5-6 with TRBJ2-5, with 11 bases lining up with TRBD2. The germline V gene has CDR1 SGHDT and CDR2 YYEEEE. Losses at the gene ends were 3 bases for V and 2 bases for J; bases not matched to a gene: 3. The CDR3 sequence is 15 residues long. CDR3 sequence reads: CASSSGTSGQETQYF. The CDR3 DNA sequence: TGTGCCAGCAGCTCGGGGACTAGCGGACAAGAGACCCAGTACTTC.

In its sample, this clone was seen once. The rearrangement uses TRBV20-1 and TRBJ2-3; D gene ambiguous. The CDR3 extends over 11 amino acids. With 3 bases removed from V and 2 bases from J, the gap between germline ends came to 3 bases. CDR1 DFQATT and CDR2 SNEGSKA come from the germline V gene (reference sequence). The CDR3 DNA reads TGCAGTGCTAGCGACACAGATACGCAGTATTTT. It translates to CSASDTDTQYF.

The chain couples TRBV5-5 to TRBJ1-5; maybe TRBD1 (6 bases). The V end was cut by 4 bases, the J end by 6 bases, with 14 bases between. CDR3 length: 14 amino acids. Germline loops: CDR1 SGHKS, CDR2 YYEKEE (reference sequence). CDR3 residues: CASSARGGTQPQHF. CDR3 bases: TGTGCCAGCAGCGCGAGGGGGGGTACTCAGCCCCAGCATTTT.

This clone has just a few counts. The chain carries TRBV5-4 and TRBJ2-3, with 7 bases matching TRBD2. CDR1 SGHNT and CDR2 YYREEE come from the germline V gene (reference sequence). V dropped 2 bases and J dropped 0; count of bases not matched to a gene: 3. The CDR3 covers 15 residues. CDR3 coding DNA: TGTGCCAGCAGCTTTCACGGGGGGAGCACAGATACGCAGTATTTT. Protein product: CASSFHGGSTDTQYF.

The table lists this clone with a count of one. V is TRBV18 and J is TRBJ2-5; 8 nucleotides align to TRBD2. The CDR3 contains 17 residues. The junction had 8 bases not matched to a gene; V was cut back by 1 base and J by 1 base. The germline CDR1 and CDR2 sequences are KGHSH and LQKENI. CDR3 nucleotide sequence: TGTGCCAGCTCACCACTGGGGGGTAGCGGGATCCAAGAGACCCAGTACTTC. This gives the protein CASSPLGGSGIQETQYF.

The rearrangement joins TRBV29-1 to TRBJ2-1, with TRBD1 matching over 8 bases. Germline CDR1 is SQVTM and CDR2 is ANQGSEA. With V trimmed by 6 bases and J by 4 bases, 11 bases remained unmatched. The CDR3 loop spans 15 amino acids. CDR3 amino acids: CSVRILDRAYNEQFF. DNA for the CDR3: TGCAGCGTGCGCATTTTGGACAGGGCATACAATGAGCAGTTCTTC.

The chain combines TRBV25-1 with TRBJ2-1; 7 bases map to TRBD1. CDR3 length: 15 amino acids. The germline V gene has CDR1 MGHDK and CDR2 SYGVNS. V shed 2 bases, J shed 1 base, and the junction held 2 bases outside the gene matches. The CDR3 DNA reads TGTGCCAGCAGTGAAGACAGGGAATCCTACAATGAGCAGTTCTTC. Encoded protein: CASSEDRESYNEQFF.

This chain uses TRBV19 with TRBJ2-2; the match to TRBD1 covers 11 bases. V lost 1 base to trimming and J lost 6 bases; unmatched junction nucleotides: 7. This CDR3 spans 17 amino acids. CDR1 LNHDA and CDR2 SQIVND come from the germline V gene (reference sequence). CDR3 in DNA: TGTGCCAGTAGTATAGGTAGCGGACAGGGGGCGGCCGGGGAGCTGTTTTTT. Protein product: CASSIGSGQGAAGELFF.

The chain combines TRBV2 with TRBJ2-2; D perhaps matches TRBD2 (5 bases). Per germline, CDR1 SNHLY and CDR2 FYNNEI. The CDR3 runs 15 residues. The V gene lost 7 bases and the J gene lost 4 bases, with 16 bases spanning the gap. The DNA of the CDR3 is TGTGCCAGCACGGGGAACCCTGGGAGCACCGGGGAGCTGTTTTTT. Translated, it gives CASTGNPGSTGELFF.

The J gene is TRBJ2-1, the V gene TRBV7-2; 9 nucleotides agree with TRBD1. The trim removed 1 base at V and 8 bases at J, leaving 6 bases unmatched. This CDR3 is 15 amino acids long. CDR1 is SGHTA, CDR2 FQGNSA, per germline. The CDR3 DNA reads TGTGCCAGCAGCTTAGGGGACAGGGTTCTCTATGAGCAGTTCTTC. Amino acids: CASSLGDRVLYEQFF.

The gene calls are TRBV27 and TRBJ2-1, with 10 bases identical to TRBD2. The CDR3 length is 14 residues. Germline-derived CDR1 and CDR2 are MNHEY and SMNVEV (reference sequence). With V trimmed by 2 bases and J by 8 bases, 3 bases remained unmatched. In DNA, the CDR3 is TGTGCCAGCAGTTTACTAGCGGGAGAAGATGAGCAGTTCTTC. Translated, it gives CASSLLAGEDEQFF.

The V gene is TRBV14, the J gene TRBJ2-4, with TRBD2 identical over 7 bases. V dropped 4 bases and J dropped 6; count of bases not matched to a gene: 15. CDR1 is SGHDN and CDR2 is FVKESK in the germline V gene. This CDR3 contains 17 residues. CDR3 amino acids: CASSRYVGTKGRNIQYF. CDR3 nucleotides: TGTGCCAGCAGCCGATACGTTGGGACTAAGGGGAGAAACATTCAGTACTTC.

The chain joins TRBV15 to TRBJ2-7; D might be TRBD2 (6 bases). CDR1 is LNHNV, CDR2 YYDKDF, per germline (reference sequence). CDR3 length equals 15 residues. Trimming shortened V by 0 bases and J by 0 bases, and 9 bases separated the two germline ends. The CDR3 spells CATSREWDSSYEQYF. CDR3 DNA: TGTGCCACCAGCAGAGAGTGGGACTCCTCCTACGAGCAGTACTTC.